This T cell receptor (beta chain) came from a study of post-analysis software for immune sequencing data. As concerns this clonotype: Its antigen is unknown.

The authors incorporated unique molecular identifiers into the TCR beta cDNA libraries. The authors obtained roughly 500,000 cDNA molecules from roughly 1 to 10 million T cells. TCRdb ran MiXCR on the PCR reads and lists one entry per CDR3 protein. The sample includes about 760,000 distinct CDR3 sequences, less than 35% of them seen just once. Germline CDR1 and CDR2: DFQATT and SNEGSKA (reference sequence). This CDR3 region has 15 residues. V was shortened by 0 bases and J by 3 bases, with 15 bases between the two germline ends. Points from the study as a whole: Roughly five TRBV segments were significantly more frequent in patients than in controls. TRBV5-6, TRBV5-1 and TRBV20-1 were among these segments. Relative to controls, patients with multiple sclerosis showed significantly lower normalized Chao1 diversity.

The chain recombines TRBV20-1 with TRBJ2-7; D is perhaps TRBD1 or TRBD2 (6 bases each). The specimen sequenced was blood. The clonotype was recovered from a girl aged 10-17 years with multiple sclerosis. The CDR3 DNA sequence: TGCAGTGCTAGAGATGTAGGGGGGAGTGACTACGAGCAGTACTTC. It yields the protein CSARDVGGSDYEQYF.